This TCR beta chain was found in a study of blood T cells in healthy people across ages. Notes on the study in general: Unsorted PBMCs blocked a conclusive comparison of naive and antigen-experienced cells.

Every donor contributed about 10 milliliters of peripheral blood by blood draw. PBMCs, at least 6 million per sample, were isolated. About this clonotype: The antigen remains unidentified.

V shed 3 bases and J shed 2 bases, with 14 bases lying between them. Per germline, CDR1 DFQATT and CDR2 SNEGSKA (reference sequence). CDR3 length equals 14 residues. The authors ran a second PCR of about 7 to 11 cycles using a sample-barcoded 5' primer and a J-beta primer mix. Researchers report that a template-switch adaptor with 12 random nucleotides tagged each cDNA molecule. TCRdb re-analysed the 5' RACE reads in MiXCR, keeping a single row per CDR3 protein. Of about 1.4 million distinct CDR3 sequences in the sample, roughly 64% were seen once. The TCR comes from a man aged 18 to 30 in good health. The sequenced sample consisted of blood. This sequence joins TRBV20-1 and TRBJ2-7; D call uncertain. CDR3 DNA: TGCAGTGCTAGGGCCCCCTCCCCCCCCTACGAGCAGTACTTC. Translation gives CSARAPSPPYEQYF.